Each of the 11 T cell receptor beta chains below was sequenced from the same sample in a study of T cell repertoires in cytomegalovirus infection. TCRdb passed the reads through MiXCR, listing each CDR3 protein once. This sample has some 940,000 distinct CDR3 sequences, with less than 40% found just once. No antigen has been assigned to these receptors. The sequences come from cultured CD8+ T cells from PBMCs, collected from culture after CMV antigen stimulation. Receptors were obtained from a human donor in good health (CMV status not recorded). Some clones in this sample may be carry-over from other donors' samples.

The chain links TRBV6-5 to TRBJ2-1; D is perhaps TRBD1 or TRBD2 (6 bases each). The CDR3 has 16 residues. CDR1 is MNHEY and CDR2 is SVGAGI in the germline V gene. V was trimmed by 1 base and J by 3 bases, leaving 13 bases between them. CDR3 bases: TGTGCCAGCAGTTACTTCGGCGGGGACATCTACAATGAGCAGTTCTTC. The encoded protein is CASSYFGGDIYNEQFF.

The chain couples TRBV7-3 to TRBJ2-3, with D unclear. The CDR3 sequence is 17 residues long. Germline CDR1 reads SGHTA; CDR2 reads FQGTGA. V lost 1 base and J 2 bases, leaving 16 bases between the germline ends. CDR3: CASSLNSHGTVTDTQYF. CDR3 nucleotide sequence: TGTGCCAGCAGCTTAAACTCCCATGGAACGGTCACAGATACGCAGTATTTT.

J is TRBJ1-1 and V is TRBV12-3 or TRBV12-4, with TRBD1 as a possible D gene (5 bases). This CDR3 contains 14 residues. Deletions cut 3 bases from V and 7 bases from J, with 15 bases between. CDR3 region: CASSFTRVYSEAFF. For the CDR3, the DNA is TGTGCCAGCAGTTTTACCAGGGTTTACAGTGAAGCTTTCTTT.

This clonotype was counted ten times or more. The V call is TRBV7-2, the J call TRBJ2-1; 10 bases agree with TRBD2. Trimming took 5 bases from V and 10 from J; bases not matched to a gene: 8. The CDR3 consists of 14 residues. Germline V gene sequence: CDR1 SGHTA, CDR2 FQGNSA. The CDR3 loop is CASSITGTSDEQFF. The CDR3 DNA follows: TGTGCCAGCAGCATCACCGGGACTAGCGACGAGCAGTTCTTC.

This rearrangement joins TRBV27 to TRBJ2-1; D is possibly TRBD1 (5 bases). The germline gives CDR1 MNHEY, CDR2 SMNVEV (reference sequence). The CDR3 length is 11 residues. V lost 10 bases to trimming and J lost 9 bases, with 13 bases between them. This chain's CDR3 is CATLRQGEQFF. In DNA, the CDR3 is TGTGCCACCCTTAGGCAGGGTGAGCAGTTCTTC.

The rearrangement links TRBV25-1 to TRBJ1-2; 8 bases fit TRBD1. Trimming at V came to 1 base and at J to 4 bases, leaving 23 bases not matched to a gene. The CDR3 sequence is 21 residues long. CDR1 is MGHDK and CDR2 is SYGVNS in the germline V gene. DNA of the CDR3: TGTGCCAGCAGTGAATTATACGCCGAGGTTCCCGGCAGGGGGCGCGGCTATGGCTACACCTTC. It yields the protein CASSELYAEVPGRGRGYGYTF.

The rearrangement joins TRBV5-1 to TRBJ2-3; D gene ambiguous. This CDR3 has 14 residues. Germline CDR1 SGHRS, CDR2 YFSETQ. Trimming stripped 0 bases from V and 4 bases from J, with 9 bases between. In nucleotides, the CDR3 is TGCGCCAGCAGCTTGGTTTCCGTGGCAGATACGCAGTATTTT. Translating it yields CASSLVSVADTQYF.

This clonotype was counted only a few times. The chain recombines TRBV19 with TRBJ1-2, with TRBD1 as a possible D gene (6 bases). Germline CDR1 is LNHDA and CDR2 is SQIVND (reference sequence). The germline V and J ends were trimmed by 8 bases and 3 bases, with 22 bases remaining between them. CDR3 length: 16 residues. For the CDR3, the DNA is TGTGCCAGTTCAACCCCCGTAAGGGGGGTCGACTATGGCTACACCTTC. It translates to CASSTPVRGVDYGYTF.

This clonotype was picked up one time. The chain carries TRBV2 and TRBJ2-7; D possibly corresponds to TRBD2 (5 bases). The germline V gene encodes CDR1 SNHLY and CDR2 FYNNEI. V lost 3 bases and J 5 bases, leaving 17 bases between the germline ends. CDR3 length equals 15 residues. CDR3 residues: CASSEPRGGWDEQYF. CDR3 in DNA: TGTGCCAGCAGTGAGCCCCGCGGAGGTTGGGACGAGCAGTACTTC.

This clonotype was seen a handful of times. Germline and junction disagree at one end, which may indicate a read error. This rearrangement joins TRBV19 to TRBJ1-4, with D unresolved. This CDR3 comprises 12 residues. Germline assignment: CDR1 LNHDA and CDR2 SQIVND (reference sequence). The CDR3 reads CASRPFNEKLFF. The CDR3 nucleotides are TGTGCTAGTAGGCCTTTTAATGAAAAACTGTTTTTT.

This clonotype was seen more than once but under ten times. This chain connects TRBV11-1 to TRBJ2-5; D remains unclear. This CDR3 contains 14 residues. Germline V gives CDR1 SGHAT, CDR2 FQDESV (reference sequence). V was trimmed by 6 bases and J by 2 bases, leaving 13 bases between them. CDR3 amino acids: CASRSGGVQETQYF. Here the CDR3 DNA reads TGTGCCAGCAGGTCTGGTGGGGTACAAGAGACCCAGTACTTC.